In this sample, the clone carrying this T cell receptor (beta chain) turned up a few times. This sample is drawn from a study of brain T cells in children with intractable seizures. TCRdb keeps only in-frame clones here, not all; method: immunoSEQ multiplex PCR. The sample holds around 100,000 clones, around 94% seen once. Germline V CDR1 and CDR2: DFQATT, SNEGSKA (reference sequence). Unmatched junction bases numbered 4, after V lost 3 bases and J lost 3 bases. CDR3 size: 15 residues. This sequence originates from a boy in the first two years of life with hemimegalencephaly and intractable seizures. The gene calls are TRBV20-1 and TRBJ2-2; TRBD2 matches 10 bases. The sequenced sample was peripheral blood, obtained at surgery. The CDR3 DNA reads TGCAGTGCTAGTAGGCTAGCGGGGGACACCGGGGAGCTGTTTTTT. It translates to CSASRLAGDTGELFF.